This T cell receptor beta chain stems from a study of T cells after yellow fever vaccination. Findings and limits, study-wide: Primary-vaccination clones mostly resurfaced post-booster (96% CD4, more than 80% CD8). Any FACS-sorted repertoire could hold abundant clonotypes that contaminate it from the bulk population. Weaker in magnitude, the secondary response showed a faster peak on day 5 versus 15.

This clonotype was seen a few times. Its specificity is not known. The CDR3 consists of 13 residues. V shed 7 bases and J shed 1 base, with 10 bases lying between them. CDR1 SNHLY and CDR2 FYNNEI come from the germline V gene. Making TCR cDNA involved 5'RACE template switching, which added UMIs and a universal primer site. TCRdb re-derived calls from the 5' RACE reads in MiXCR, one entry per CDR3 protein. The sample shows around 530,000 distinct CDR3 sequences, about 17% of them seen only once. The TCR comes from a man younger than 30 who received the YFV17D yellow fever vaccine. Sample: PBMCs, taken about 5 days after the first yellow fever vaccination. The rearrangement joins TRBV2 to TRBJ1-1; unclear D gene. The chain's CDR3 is CASISYPNTEAFF. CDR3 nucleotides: TGTGCCAGCATTTCTTATCCGAACACTGAAGCTTTCTTT.